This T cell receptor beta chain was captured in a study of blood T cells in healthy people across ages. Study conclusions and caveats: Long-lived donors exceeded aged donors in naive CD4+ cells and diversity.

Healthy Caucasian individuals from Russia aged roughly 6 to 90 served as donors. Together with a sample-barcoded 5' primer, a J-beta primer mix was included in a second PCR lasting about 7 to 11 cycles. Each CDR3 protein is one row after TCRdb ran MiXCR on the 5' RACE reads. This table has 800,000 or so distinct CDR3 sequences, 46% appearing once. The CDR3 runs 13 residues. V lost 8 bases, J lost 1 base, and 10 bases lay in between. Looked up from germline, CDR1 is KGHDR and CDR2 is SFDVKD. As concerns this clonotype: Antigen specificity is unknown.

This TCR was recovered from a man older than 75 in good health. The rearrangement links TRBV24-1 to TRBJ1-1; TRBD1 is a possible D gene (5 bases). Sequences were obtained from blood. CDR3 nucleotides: TGTGCCACCACCTCGACAGCGAACACTGAAGCTTTCTTT. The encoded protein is CATTSTANTEAFF.